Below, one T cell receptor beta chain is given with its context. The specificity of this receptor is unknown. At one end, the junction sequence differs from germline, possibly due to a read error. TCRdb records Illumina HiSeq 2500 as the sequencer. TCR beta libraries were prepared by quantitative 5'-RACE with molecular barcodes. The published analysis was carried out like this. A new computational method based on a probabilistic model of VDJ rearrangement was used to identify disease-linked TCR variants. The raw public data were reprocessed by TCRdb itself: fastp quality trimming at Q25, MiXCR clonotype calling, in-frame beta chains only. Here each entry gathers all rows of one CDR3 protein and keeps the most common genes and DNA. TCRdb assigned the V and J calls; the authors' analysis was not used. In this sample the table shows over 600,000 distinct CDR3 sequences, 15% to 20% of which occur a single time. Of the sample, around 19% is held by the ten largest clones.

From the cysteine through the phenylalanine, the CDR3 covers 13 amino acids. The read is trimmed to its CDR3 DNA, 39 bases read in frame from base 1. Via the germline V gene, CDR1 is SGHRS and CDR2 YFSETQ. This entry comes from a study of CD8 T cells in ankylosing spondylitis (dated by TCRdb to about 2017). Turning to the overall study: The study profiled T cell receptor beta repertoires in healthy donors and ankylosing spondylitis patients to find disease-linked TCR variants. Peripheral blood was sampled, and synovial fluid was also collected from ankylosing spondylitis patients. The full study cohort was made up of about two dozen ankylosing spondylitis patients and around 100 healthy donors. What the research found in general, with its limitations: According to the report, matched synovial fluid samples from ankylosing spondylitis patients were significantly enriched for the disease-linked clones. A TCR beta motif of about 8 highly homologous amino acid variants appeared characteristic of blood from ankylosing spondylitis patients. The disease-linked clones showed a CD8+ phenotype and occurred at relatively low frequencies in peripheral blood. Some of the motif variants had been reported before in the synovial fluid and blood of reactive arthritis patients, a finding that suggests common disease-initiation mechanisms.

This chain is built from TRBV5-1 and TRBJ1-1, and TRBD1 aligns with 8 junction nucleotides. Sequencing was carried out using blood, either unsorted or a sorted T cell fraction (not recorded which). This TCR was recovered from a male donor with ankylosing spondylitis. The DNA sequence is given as TGCGCCAGCAGCTGGGACAGGAGCACTGAAGCTCTCTTT. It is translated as CASSWDRSTEALF. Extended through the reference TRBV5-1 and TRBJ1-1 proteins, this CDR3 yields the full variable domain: KAGVTQTPRYLIKTRGQQVTLSCSPISGHRSVSWYQQTPGQGLQFLFEYFSETQRNKGNFPGRFSGRQFSNSRSEMNVSTLELGDSALYLCASSWDRSTEALFGQGTRLTVV.